Below are 9 T cell receptor beta chains sequenced from a single sample in a study of naive and memory T cell subsets. Treatment: skin biopsy from saline-injected control site (resident skin T cells). Cells were not sorted; total RNA input targeted about 1 to 1000 ng. Amplification of ligated cDNA took four PCR rounds with SP2 and nested alpha and beta constant primers. A single record per CDR3 protein comes from TCRdb applying MiXCR to the UMI-ligation and nested PCR reads. The sample consists of over 2,000 distinct CDR3 sequences, about 4.3% of them appearing once. Sequenced material: skin, taken from a saline injection site in the skin. The receptor set was obtained from an adult in good health.

This clonotype ranks as medium-sized. The chain is built from TRBV27 and TRBJ2-1; unclear D gene. This CDR3 is built from 15 residues. Trimming removed 2 bases from V and 9 bases from J, with 17 bases in between. Germline assignment: CDR1 MNHEY and CDR2 SMNVEV (reference sequence). The CDR3: CASSLGNLGWGEQFF. For the CDR3, the DNA is TGTGCCAGCAGTTTAGGGAATCTAGGATGGGGTGAGCAGTTCTTC.

By share, this clonotype ranks as medium-sized. The V gene is TRBV5-1, the J gene TRBJ2-7; D is ambiguous. V shed 3 bases and J shed 6 bases, with 10 bases lying between them. CDR3 size: 12 residues. The germline V gene has CDR1 SGHRS and CDR2 YFSETQ. The CDR3 is CASSWSVGEQYF. In DNA form, the CDR3 reads TGCGCCAGCAGCTGGTCTGTGGGCGAGCAGTACTTC.

By share of the sample, this clonotype is medium-sized (0.01 to 0.1%). This sequence joins TRBV29-1 and TRBJ1-5, with no clear D. CDR3 length: 15 amino acids. V was trimmed by 7 bases and J by 2 bases, leaving 18 bases between them. The germline V gene encodes CDR1 SQVTM and CDR2 ANQGSEA. The CDR3 protein is CSAADGLLGNQPQHF. As DNA, the CDR3 is TGCAGCGCCGCGGACGGGCTTTTAGGCAATCAGCCCCAGCATTTT.

This clonotype is labeled medium-sized. The V call is TRBV28, the J call TRBJ1-5; maybe TRBD1 (5 bases). Per the germline V gene, CDR1 is MDHEN and CDR2 is SYDVKM. The V end was cut by 7 bases, the J end by 2 bases, with 15 bases between. CDR3 length: 15 amino acids. Here the CDR3 DNA reads TGTGCCAGCACCTGGGGGGGATGGGGCAATCAGCCCCAGCATTTT. Amino acid sequence: CASTWGGWGNQPQHF.

This clonotype was observed many times. The chain uses TRBV30 and TRBJ2-2; 12 nucleotides line up with TRBD2. Looked up from germline, CDR1 is GTSNPN and CDR2 is SVGIG (reference sequence). There are 16 residues in the CDR3. J lost 3 bases, V lost 3 bases, and 5 bases had no gene match. CDR3 coding DNA: TGTGCCTGGAGACCGACTAGCGGGAGATACACCGGGGAGCTGTTTTTT. Amino acids: CAWRPTSGRYTGELFF.

By sample fraction, this clonotype is medium-sized. This chain uses TRBV20-1 with TRBJ2-3; the match to TRBD2 covers 8 bases. The CDR3 loop spans 14 amino acids. Germline values: CDR1 DFQATT, CDR2 SNEGSKA (reference sequence). Trimming at V came to 6 bases and at J to 6 bases, leaving 11 bases not matched to a gene. The CDR3 region is CSARAVAGLDTQYF. The CDR3, as DNA: TGCAGTGCCAGGGCGGTAGCGGGGTTGGATACGCAGTATTTT.

Within the sample, this clonotype is medium-sized (0.01 to 0.1%). The chain joins TRBV6-5 to TRBJ2-2; 10 bases fit TRBD2. Trimming removed 1 base from V and 6 bases from J; junction bases left unmatched: 5. Germline CDR1 is MNHEY and CDR2 is SVGAGI. The CDR3 is 16 amino acids. The CDR3 loop is CASSYWSAGGPGELFF. DNA of the CDR3: TGTGCCAGCAGTTACTGGTCAGCGGGAGGGCCCGGGGAGCTGTTTTTT.

This clonotype rates as medium-sized. The chain carries TRBV6-1 and TRBJ2-1; the match to TRBD2 covers 8 bases. The CDR3 length is 15 residues. V shed 0 bases, J shed 3 bases, and the junction held 1 base outside the gene matches. Germline V CDR1 and CDR2: MNHNS, SASEGT. CDR3 sequence: CASSEAAGGYNEQFF. The CDR3 bases are TGTGCCAGCAGTGAAGCGGCGGGAGGCTACAATGAGCAGTTCTTC.

By proportion, this clonotype is large. The chain combines TRBV6-5 with TRBJ2-1, with TRBD2 matching over 12 bases. The germline V gene encodes CDR1 MNHEY and CDR2 SVGAGI. This CDR3 has 15 residues. The trim removed 5 bases at V and 7 bases at J, leaving 6 bases unmatched. CDR3: CASSETSGRGNEQFF. The CDR3 DNA is TGTGCCAGCAGTGAGACTAGCGGGAGAGGGAATGAGCAGTTCTTC.